This passage covers 3 T cell receptor beta chains from one sample sequenced in a study of prognosis after radiotherapy for stage I lung cancer. Two-round multiplex PCR, the amplification method, yielded TCR beta CDR3 from genomic DNA. Primers targeting each individual TRBV and TRBJ gene were applied in first-round PCR. TCRdb re-called the multiplex PCR reads with MiXCR, one entry per CDR3 protein. Among around 28,000 distinct CDR3 sequences, about half were seen once, and the ten largest hold approximately 16%. Source: PBMCs, taken before or after stereotactic body radiation therapy (not recorded which). Receptor source: a donor at least 50 years old with non-small cell lung cancer.

This rearrangement joins TRBV7-2 to TRBJ2-1; D is possibly TRBD2 (5 bases). V gave up 2 bases and J gave up 9 bases, with 14 bases separating them. The CDR3 consists of 14 residues. In germline, CDR1 is SGHTA, CDR2 FQGNSA. As DNA, the CDR3 is TGTGCCAGCAGCTTATGTAATAGCGCTATTGAGCAGTTCTTC. This translates into CASSLCNSAIEQFF.

To note about this clonotype: The junction departs from germline at one end; a sequencing error may be responsible. The genes are TRBV7-2 and TRBJ2-2; a weak D match, TRBD1 (6 bases). Germline V gene data show CDR1 as SGHTA and CDR2 as FQGNSA. This CDR3 has 19 residues. In nucleotides, the CDR3 is TGTGCCAGCAGCCCTAACCACCTCTTTGGGTCCGGGGACACCTGGGAGCTGTTTTTT. It is translated as CASSPNHLFGSGDTWELFF.

In its sample, this clonotype was seen many times. The chain joins TRBV7-2 to TRBJ1-4, with 7 bases that match TRBD1. Germline CDR1 is SGHTA and CDR2 is FQGNSA. Germline trimming cut 5 bases from V and 5 bases from J; bases unmatched to any gene: 8. The CDR3 has 15 residues. The CDR3 protein is CASSPNPGQNEKLFF. The CDR3 DNA sequence: TGTGCCAGCAGCCCCAACCCGGGACAGAATGAAAAACTGTTTTTT.